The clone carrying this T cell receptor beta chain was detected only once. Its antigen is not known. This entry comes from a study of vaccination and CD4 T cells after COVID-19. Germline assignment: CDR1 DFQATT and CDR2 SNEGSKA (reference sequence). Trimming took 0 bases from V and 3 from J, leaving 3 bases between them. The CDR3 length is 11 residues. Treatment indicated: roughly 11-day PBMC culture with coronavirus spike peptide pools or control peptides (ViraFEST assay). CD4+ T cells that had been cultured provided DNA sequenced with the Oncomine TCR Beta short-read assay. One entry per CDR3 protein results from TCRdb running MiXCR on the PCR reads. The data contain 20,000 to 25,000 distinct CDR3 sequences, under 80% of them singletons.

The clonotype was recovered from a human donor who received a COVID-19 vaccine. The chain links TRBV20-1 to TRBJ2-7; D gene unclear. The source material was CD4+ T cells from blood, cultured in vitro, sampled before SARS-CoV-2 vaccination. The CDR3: CSARDLYEQYF. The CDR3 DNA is TGCAGTGCTAGAGATCTCTACGAGCAGTACTTC.